This T cell receptor (beta chain) was documented in a study of cytomegalovirus exposure and HLA in healthy donors. Study findings and constraints: V- and J-gene trimming of TCR beta was linked (in a later analysis) to a missense DCLRE1C variant. Information on immune exposure was restricted to one variable (CMV serostatus).

This clone was recorded once. What it recognizes is unknown. In the PCR, 60 Vbeta and 13 Jbeta primers were used. Measured with immunoSEQ multiplex PCR; TCRdb has only the in-frame clones, and not every one. The sample carries about 170,000 clones, about 80% recorded once. Trimming stripped 2 bases from V and 2 bases from J, with 12 bases between. The CDR3 spans 15 residues. Germline CDR1 is MGHRA and CDR2 is YSYEKL. The sequence came from a woman aged 45-60 years in good health and CMV-seropositive. V and J are TRBV4-1 and TRBJ1-2; D perhaps matches TRBD1 (5 bases). Input material: PBMCs. CDR3 region: CASSQSSTANYGYTF. The CDR3 DNA reads as TGCGCCAGCAGCCAAAGCTCGACAGCCAACTATGGCTACACCTTC.